This entry is about one T cell receptor beta chain. Its cognate antigen is unknown. This specimen belongs to a study of Ad26.COV2.S vaccination and SARS-CoV-2 variants. Study background: Once, or twice with 56 days between doses, Ad26.COV2.S was given intramuscularly. General study points: The analyses of TCR breadth and depth may have understated the size of total T cell responses. Greater spike-specific TCR breadth was seen in vaccine recipients than in placebo recipients. Non-spike TCR breadth was similar in vaccine and placebo recipients.

Regarding treatment: some 19 received Ad26.COV2.S at low or high dose, single or two shots; several received placebo; per-sample allocation not given. The samples date from day 63 after the first vaccine or placebo injection. V lost 0 bases and J lost 5, with 12 bases in between. The germline V gene has CDR1 SGHKS and CDR2 YYEKEE (reference sequence). There are 15 residues in the CDR3. Some clones are missing from TCRdb's copy, which holds only in-frame ones; the method was immunoSEQ multiplex PCR. This sample has around 450,000 clones, with roughly 87% found just once. The clonotype originates from a person between 18 and 59 years old who received the Ad26.COV2.S COVID-19 vaccine or a placebo. V gene TRBV5-5 combines with J gene TRBJ1-5; D gene unclear. This material consisted of peripheral blood, taken in a trial of Ad26.COV2.S vaccine versus placebo. The CDR3 spells CASSLAPANYQPQHF. In nucleotides, the CDR3 is TGTGCCAGCAGCTTGGCGCCGGCGAACTATCAGCCCCAGCATTTT.